Below are 19 T cell receptor beta chains sequenced from a single sample in a study of T cells after yellow fever vaccination. Via MiXCR, TCRdb re-called the 5' RACE reads, giving one row per CDR3 protein. In the table there are some 400,000 distinct CDR3 sequences, roughly 20% of which are singletons. Sequences were derived from PBMCs, sampled before the yellow fever booster vaccination. Every receptor here comes from a man aged 18 to 35 who received the YFV17D yellow fever vaccine.

The chain joins TRBV5-6 to TRBJ1-1; no reliable D call. The CDR3 spans 16 residues. Germline CDR1 reads SGHDT; CDR2 reads YYEEEE. Trimming shortened V by 1 base and J by 4 bases, and 17 bases separated the two germline ends. This CDR3 reads CASSLLIFADTTEAFF. CDR3 bases: TGTGCCAGCAGCTTGTTAATATTTGCGGATACCACTGAAGCTTTCTTT.

This chain joins TRBV7-3 and TRBJ2-3; 13 bases agree with TRBD2. Unmatched junction bases numbered 4, after V lost 6 bases and J lost 4 bases. The CDR3 sequence is 15 residues long. The germline V gene encodes CDR1 SGHTA and CDR2 FQGTGA. Here the CDR3 DNA reads TGTGCCAGCAGTCAAGGACTAGCGGGGGCAGATACGCAGTATTTT. Residues: CASSQGLAGADTQYF.

This chain uses TRBV12-3 or TRBV12-4 with TRBJ2-1, with D unresolved. The CDR3 is 13 amino acids. V lost 2 bases, J lost 7 bases, and 9 bases lay in between. CDR3: CASSLRAQNEQFF. CDR3 nucleotide sequence: TGTGCCAGCAGTTTACGCGCCCAAAATGAGCAGTTCTTC.

This clonotype was recorded many times. The CDR3 nucleotides are TGCAGTGCTGGCGGGGACTCAAGATACCATCAGCCCCAGCATTTT. Encoded protein: CSAGGDSRYHQPQHF. The chain employs TRBV20-1 and TRBJ1-5, with D perhaps matching TRBD1 (5 bases). V lost 5 bases to trimming and J lost 5 bases, with 19 bases between them. The CDR3 extends over 15 amino acids. Germline assignment: CDR1 DFQATT and CDR2 SNEGSKA (reference sequence).

This clonotype turned up a few times. The chain carries TRBV10-3 and TRBJ2-7; 7 bases map to TRBD1. Germline values: CDR1 ENHRY, CDR2 SYGVKD. This CDR3 has 16 residues. The junction had 13 bases not matched to a gene; V was cut back by 3 bases and J by 5 bases. CDR3 nucleotide sequence: TGTGCCATCAGTGAATACTTGGCGACAGGGATACACGAGCAGTACTTC. Protein product: CAISEYLATGIHEQYF.

Ten or more counts support this clonotype. V and J are TRBV29-1 and TRBJ1-1, with D maybe TRBD1 (5 bases). The CDR3 extends over 14 amino acids. Germline V gives CDR1 SQVTM, CDR2 ANQGSEA. The V and J ends lost 4 bases and 5 bases respectively, with 17 bases between them. This CDR3 reads CSVGGKEWGTEAFF. CDR3 in DNA: TGCAGCGTTGGGGGGAAGGAATGGGGAACTGAAGCTTTCTTT.

The chain is built from TRBV3-1 and TRBJ2-5; 12 nucleotides line up with TRBD2. V trimming: 4 bases; J trimming: 4 bases; junction bases outside the gene matches: 4. The V gene's germline CDR1 is LGHDT and CDR2 YNNKEL (reference sequence). The CDR3 contains 15 residues. This CDR3 reads CASSRGLAGSETQYF. The CDR3 DNA sequence: TGTGCCAGCAGCCGGGGACTAGCGGGCTCAGAGACCCAGTACTTC.

This clonotype has a count of ten or more. The rearrangement links TRBV5-5 to TRBJ1-1; D gene unclear. V lost 2 bases, J lost 3 bases, and 5 bases lay in between. Germline V gene sequence: CDR1 SGHKS, CDR2 YYEKEE (reference sequence). This CDR3 region has 12 residues. CDR3: CASSFEDTEAFF. CDR3 in DNA: TGTGCCAGCAGCTTTGAGGACACTGAAGCTTTCTTT. Combining the CDR3 with reference TRBV5-5 and TRBJ1-1 gives the whole variable domain DAGVTQSPTHLIKTRGQQVTLRCSPISGHKSVSWYQQVLGQGPQFIFQYYEKEERGRGNFPDRFSARQFPNYSSELNVNALLLGDSALYLCASSFEDTEAFFGQGTRLTVV.

The table lists this clonotype with a few counts. This chain connects TRBV25-1 to TRBJ1-2; D is unresolved. Trimming took off 1 base at V and 4 bases at J, with 4 bases between the two ends. This CDR3 comprises 12 residues. The germline CDR1 and CDR2 sequences are MGHDK and SYGVNS. Written as DNA, the CDR3 is TGTGCCAGCAGTGAATTGTTCTATGGCTACACCTTC. The encoded protein is CASSELFYGYTF.

The rearrangement joins TRBV12-3 or TRBV12-4 to TRBJ2-1; TRBD1 is a possible D gene (6 bases). V lost 5 bases and J lost 10, with 15 bases in between. The CDR3 has 13 residues. The CDR3 spells CASSPAGAGEQFF. CDR3 coding DNA: TGTGCCAGCAGTCCTGCAGGGGCGGGCGAGCAGTTCTTC.

This chain's CDR3 is CASSSRGGHGTQYF. The CDR3 DNA sequence: TGTGCCAGCAGCTCTCGGGGGGGCCACGGTACGCAGTATTTT. The chain recombines TRBV5-6 with TRBJ2-3; 8 nucleotides align to TRBD2. This CDR3 spans 14 amino acids. CDR1 SGHDT and CDR2 YYEEEE come from the germline V gene. J was trimmed by 8 bases and V by 3 bases; bases with no gene match: 8.

In this sample, this clonotype turned up many times. CDR3 coding DNA: TGTGCCAGCGCTATTCAACAGGGGTCCAGCACAGATACGCAGTATTTT. Translating gives CASAIQQGSSTDTQYF. This chain uses TRBV6-4 with TRBJ2-3, with TRBD1 matching over 7 bases. J was trimmed by 0 bases and V by 8 bases; bases with no gene match: 11. CDR1 MRHNA and CDR2 SNTAGT come from the germline V gene. CDR3 length equals 16 residues.

J is TRBJ1-1 and V is TRBV4-3; D might be TRBD1 (5 bases). CDR3 length equals 14 residues. Deletions cut 2 bases from V and 3 bases from J, with 10 bases between. In germline, CDR1 is LGHNA, CDR2 YSLEER. The CDR3 here is CASSQRLGDTEAFF. For the CDR3, the DNA is TGCGCCAGCAGCCAACGTCTAGGGGACACTGAAGCTTTCTTT.

This clonotype has just a few counts. The chain uses TRBV12-3 or TRBV12-4 and TRBJ2-1, with no clear D. V was cut by 3 bases and J by 15 bases, with 15 bases left in between. CDR3 length equals 12 residues. CDR3 sequence (DNA): TGTGCCAGCAGTTTGGTCCCAGGCCGTCGGTTCTTC. As protein: CASSLVPGRRFF.

The rearrangement joins TRBV12-3 or TRBV12-4 to TRBJ1-1, with a tentative D call TRBD1 (6 bases). The V end was cut by 5 bases, the J end by 11 bases, with 15 bases between. The CDR3 loop spans 12 amino acids. In nucleotides, the CDR3 is TGTGCCAGCAGTCCCAGGGGTGTTGGGGCTTTCTTT. It codes for CASSPRGVGAFF.

The chain carries TRBV7-2 and TRBJ2-7, with D perhaps matching TRBD1 (6 bases). Germline-derived CDR1 and CDR2 are SGHTA and FQGNSA. With 5 bases removed from V and 7 bases from J, the gap between germline ends came to 15 bases. The CDR3 totals 13 residues. CDR3 in DNA: TGTGCCAGCAGCCCAGGCAGGGGCAGGGAGCAGTACTTC. It yields the protein CASSPGRGREQYF.

This clonotype has more than one count but fewer than ten. The DNA of the CDR3 is TGTGCCATCAGTGAGTCTGAGGCGGGTGTCTATGGCTACACCTTC. It is translated as CAISESEAGVYGYTF. The rearrangement joins TRBV10-3 to TRBJ1-2; D call uncertain. V was trimmed by 0 bases and J by 4 bases, leaving 12 bases between them. The CDR3 covers 15 residues. Germline V gene lookup returns CDR1 ENHRY and CDR2 SYGVKD.

In its sample, this clonotype was seen a few times. V usage is TRBV5-1 and J usage is TRBJ2-3; D assignment may be TRBD1 or TRBD2 (5 bases each). The CDR3 has 14 amino acids. Trimming left V 2 bases short and J 2 bases short, with 9 bases between. Germline V gene lookup returns CDR1 SGHRS and CDR2 YFSETQ. The CDR3 region is CASSFVGATDTQYF. CDR3 nucleotide sequence: TGCGCCAGCAGCTTCGTCGGGGCCACAGATACGCAGTATTTT.

The rearrangement links TRBV6-2 or TRBV6-3 to TRBJ2-1; 8 bases map to TRBD2. Trimming at V came to 6 bases and at J to 6 bases, leaving 10 bases not matched to a gene. The CDR3 runs to 15 residues. Per germline, CDR1 MNHEY and CDR2 SVGEGT. DNA for the CDR3: TGTGCCAGCAGGGCGAGCGGGGGCCCTCTCAATGAGCAGTTCTTC. Protein sequence: CASRASGGPLNEQFF.